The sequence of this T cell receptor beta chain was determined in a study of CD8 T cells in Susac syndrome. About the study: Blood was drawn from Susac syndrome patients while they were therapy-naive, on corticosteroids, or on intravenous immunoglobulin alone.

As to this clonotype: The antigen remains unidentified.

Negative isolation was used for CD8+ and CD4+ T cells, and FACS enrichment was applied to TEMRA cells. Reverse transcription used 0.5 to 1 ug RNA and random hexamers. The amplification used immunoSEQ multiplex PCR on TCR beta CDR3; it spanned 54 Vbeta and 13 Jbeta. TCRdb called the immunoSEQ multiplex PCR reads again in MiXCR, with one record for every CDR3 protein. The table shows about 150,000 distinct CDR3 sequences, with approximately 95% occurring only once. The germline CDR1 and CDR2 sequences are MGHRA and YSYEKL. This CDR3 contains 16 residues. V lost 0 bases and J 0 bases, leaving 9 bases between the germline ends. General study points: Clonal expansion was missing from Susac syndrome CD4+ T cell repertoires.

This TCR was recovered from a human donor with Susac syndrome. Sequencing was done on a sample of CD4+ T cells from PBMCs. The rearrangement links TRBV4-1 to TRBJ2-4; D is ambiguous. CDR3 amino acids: CASSQEPVLAKNIQYF. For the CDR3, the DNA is TGCGCCAGCAGCCAAGAACCGGTATTAGCCAAAAACATTCAGTACTTC.